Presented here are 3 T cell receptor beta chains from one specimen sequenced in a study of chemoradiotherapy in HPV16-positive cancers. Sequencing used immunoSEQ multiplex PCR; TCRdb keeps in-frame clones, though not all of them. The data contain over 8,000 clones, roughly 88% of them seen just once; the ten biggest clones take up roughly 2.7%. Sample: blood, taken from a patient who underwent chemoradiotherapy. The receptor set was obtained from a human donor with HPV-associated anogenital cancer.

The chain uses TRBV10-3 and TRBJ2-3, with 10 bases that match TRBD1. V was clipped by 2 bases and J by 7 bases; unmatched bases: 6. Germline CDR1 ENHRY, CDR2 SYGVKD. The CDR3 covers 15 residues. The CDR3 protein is CAISEEGQGFYTQYF. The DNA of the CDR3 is TGTGCCATCAGTGAGGAGGGACAGGGGTTTTATACGCAGTATTTT.

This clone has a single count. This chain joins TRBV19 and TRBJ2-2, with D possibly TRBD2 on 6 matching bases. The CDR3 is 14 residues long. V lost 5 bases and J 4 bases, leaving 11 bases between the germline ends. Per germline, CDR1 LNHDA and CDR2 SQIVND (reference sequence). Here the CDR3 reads CASSPLASTGELFF. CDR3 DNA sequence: TGTGCCAGTAGTCCCCTAGCGTCCACCGGGGAGCTGTTTTTT.

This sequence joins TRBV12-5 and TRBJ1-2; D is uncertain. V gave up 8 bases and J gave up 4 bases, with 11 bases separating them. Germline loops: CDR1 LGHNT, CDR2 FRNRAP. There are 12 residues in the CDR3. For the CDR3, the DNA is TGTGCTAGTTCAGACAATTCCTATGGCTACACCTTC. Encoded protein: CASSDNSYGYTF. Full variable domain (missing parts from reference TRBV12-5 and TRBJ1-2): DARVTQTPRHKVTEMGQEVTMRCQPILGHNTVFWYRQTMMQGLELLAYFRNRAPLDDSGMPKDRFSAEMPDATLATLKIQPSEPRDSAVYFCASSDNSYGYTFGSGTRLTVV.